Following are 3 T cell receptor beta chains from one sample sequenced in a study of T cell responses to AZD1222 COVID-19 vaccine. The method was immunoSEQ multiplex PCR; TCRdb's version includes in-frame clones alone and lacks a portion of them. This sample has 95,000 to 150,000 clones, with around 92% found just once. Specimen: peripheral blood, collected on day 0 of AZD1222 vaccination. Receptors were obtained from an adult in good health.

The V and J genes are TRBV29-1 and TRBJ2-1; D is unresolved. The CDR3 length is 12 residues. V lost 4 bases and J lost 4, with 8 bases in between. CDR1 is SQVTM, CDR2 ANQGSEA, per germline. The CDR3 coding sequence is TGCAGCGTTGTTTCCGGTTACAATGAGCAGTTCTTC. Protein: CSVVSGYNEQFF.

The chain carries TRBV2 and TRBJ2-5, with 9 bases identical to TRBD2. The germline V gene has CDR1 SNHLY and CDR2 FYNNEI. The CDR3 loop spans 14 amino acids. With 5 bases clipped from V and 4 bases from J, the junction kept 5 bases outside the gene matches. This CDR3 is CASSTPGLAETQYF. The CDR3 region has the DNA TGTGCCAGCAGTACCCCGGGACTAGCAGAGACCCAGTACTTC.

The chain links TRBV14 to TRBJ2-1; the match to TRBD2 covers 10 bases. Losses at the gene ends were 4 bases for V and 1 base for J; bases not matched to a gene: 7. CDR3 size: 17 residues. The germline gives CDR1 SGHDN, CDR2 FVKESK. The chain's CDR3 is CASSPPSGRISYNEQFF. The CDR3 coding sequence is TGTGCCAGCAGCCCCCCTAGCGGGAGAATATCCTACAATGAGCAGTTCTTC.